These T cell receptor beta chains were read from a single sample in a study of blood T cells in healthy people across ages. TCRdb redid the calling of the 5' RACE reads with MiXCR, one entry per CDR3 protein. The sample holds roughly 1,500,000 distinct CDR3 sequences, about 35% seen once. The sample consisted of blood. Receptors originate from a woman in her twenties or thirties in good health. Both conserved end residues are part of each CDR3. Each record gives: V gene, J gene, D gene, clone size, CDR3 protein, CDR3 DNA. D genes are given only for firm matches. Clone size is stated in some rows and not others, as once, few, many or a class when expanded.

>TRBV29-1|TRBJ2-3|-|few
CSVGGLSATDTQYF
TGCAGCGTTGGGGGTCTCTCCGCCACAGATACGCAGTATTTT
>TRBV18|TRBJ2-1|TRBD2|-
CASSPSGLAGGPYNEQFF
TGTGCCAGCTCACCATCGGGACTAGCGGGAGGTCCCTACAATGAGCAGTTCTTC
>TRBV20-1|TRBJ2-1|TRBD2|-
CSVHFLAGGTNEQFF
TGCAGTGTTCACTTCTTAGCGGGAGGAACGAATGAGCAGTTCTTC
>TRBV18|TRBJ1-6|-|few
CASSPPRPESPLHF
TGTGCCAGCTCACCACCGCGCCCAGAATCACCCCTCCACTTT
>TRBV27|TRBJ1-6|TRBD1|-
CASGQGSYSPLHF
TGTGCCAGCGGACAGGGTTCGTATTCACCCCTCCACTTT
>TRBV12-3/TRBV12-4|TRBJ2-7|-|-
CASSPDLHTGGEQYF
TGTGCCAGCAGTCCCGATCTACACACGGGCGGCGAGCAGTACTTC
>TRBV20-1|TRBJ2-1|TRBD2|few
CSAGGSGKYNEQFF
TGCAGTGCCGGGGGTAGCGGGAAGTACAATGAGCAGTTCTTC
>TRBV6-2/TRBV6-3|TRBJ2-3|TRBD2|-
CASSYSVTGGPSVTDTQYF
TGTGCCAGCAGTTACTCAGTGACGGGAGGGCCCTCAGTCACAGATACGCAGTATTTT
>TRBV5-1|TRBJ2-3|-|many
CASSLGNTDTQYF
TGCGCCAGCAGCTTGGGGAATACAGATACGCAGTATTTT
>TRBV30|TRBJ2-1|-|-
CAWRAVPPYNEQFF
TGTGCCTGGAGAGCGGTTCCCCCCTACAATGAGCAGTTCTTC
>TRBV6-2/TRBV6-3|TRBJ1-5|-|-
CASTTGVPSNQPQHF
TGTGCCAGCACCACGGGGGTCCCTAGCAATCAGCCCCAGCATTTT
>TRBV20-1|TRBJ2-1|-|few
CSARDRRSVGNEQFF
TGCAGTGCTAGAGATAGACGGAGCGTGGGGAATGAGCAGTTCTTC
>TRBV7-8|TRBJ2-3|-|once
CASSLGWEARDTQYF
TGTGCCAGTAGCTTAGGGTGGGAGGCAAGGGATACGCAGTATTTT
>TRBV2|TRBJ2-7|TRBD1|few
CASVGQLNSYEQYF
TGTGCCAGCGTGGGACAGCTTAACTCCTACGAGCAGTACTTC
>TRBV7-3|TRBJ2-7|-|-
CASSQRSGRGYEQYF
TGTGCCAGCAGCCAAAGATCGGGACGGGGCTACGAGCAGTACTTC
>TRBV6-5|TRBJ2-3|-|-
CASSPRISRTDTQYF
TGTGCCAGCAGTCCTAGGATCTCTAGGACAGATACGCAGTATTTT
>TRBV6-5|TRBJ1-1|TRBD1|-
CATVGQGRGTEAFF
TGTGCCACCGTGGGACAGGGAAGGGGCACTGAAGCTTTCTTT
>TRBV6-6|TRBJ2-7|TRBD2|few
CASSYMGGVDEQYF
TGTGCCAGCAGTTACATGGGGGGGGTGGACGAGCAGTACTTC
>TRBV10-3|TRBJ1-2|-|many
CAISEPRRGYTF
TGTGCCATCAGTGAGCCCAGGCGTGGCTACACCTTC
>TRBV14|TRBJ2-1|-|few
CASSQPSIANEQFF
TGTGCCAGCAGCCAGCCATCAATCGCTAATGAGCAGTTCTTC
>TRBV28|TRBJ2-4|-|few
CASSFGKSSHNRPLAKNIQYF
TGTGCCAGCAGTTTCGGCAAATCTAGCCACAACCGCCCTCTAGCCAAAAACATTCAGTACTTC
>TRBV20-1|TRBJ2-7|-|-
CSADRGNPYEQYF
TGCAGTGCTGATCGAGGGAATCCCTACGAGCAGTACTTC
>TRBV7-9|TRBJ1-1|-|few
CASSPGPTEAFF
TGTGCCAGCAGCCCCGGACCAACTGAAGCTTTCTTT
>TRBV10-3|TRBJ2-5|-|-
CAISERDQETQYF
TGTGCCATCAGTGAAAGGGACCAAGAGACCCAGTACTTC
>TRBV5-6|TRBJ1-2|-|-
CASSLAATRGYGYTF
TGTGCCAGCAGCTTGGCCGCGACCCGCGGCTATGGCTACACCTTC
>TRBV20-1|TRBJ2-2|TRBD2|few
CSARGGLNTGELFF
TGCAGTGCTAGGGGGGGGTTGAACACCGGGGAGCTGTTTTTT
>TRBV7-2|TRBJ2-5|-|-
CASSLELVGETQYF
TGTGCCAGCAGCTTAGAACTAGTTGGAGAGACCCAGTACTTC
>TRBV20-1|TRBJ2-7|TRBD2|-
CSATQTSGGYEQYF
TGCAGTGCTACCCAGACTAGCGGGGGCTACGAGCAGTACTTC
>TRBV27|TRBJ2-7|-|many
CASSLAGSNEQYF
TGTGCCAGCAGTTTAGCCGGGTCCAACGAGCAGTACTTC
>TRBV7-3|TRBJ2-1|-|few
CASSLTATYSYNEQFF
TGTGCCAGCAGTTTAACGGCTACCTACTCCTACAATGAGCAGTTCTTC
>TRBV6-5|TRBJ1-1|-|few
CASSYSRGNTEAFF
TGTGCCAGCAGTTACTCCCGTGGGAACACTGAAGCTTTCTTT
>TRBV27|TRBJ2-5|TRBD2|few
CASSLSGGRRTETQYF
TGTGCCAGCAGTTTATCCGGCGGGAGAAGGACGGAGACCCAGTACTTC
>TRBV6-1|TRBJ2-5|-|few
CASTLRQQETQYF
TGTGCCAGCACCCTCCGACAGCAAGAGACCCAGTACTTC
>TRBV5-1|TRBJ2-5|TRBD2|-
CASSSGLAGPVVETQYF
TGCGCCAGCAGCTCGGGACTAGCGGGACCAGTAGTAGAGACCCAGTACTTC
>TRBV7-9|TRBJ2-3|TRBD2|-
CASSLETSGANTRYF
TGTGCCAGCAGCTTAGAGACTAGCGGGGCGAATACGCGGTATTTT
>TRBV5-1|TRBJ2-7|-|-
CASSPGTPRYEQYF
TGCGCCAGCAGTCCAGGGACCCCCCGCTACGAGCAGTACTTC
>TRBV7-9|TRBJ2-7|-|-
CAGSYGDEQYF
TGTGCCGGCAGCTATGGGGACGAGCAGTACTTC
>TRBV30|TRBJ2-6|-|few
CAWSVRLSSGANVLTF
TGTGCCTGGAGTGTAAGGCTCAGCTCTGGGGCCAACGTCCTGACTTTC
>TRBV28|TRBJ2-7|TRBD1|-
CASSSSKRTGGIYEQYF
TGTGCCAGCAGCTCCAGCAAGAGGACAGGGGGCATATACGAGCAGTACTTC
>TRBV9|TRBJ2-1|TRBD2|-
CASSVEGTTYNEQFF
TGTGCCAGCAGCGTAGAAGGGACTACCTACAATGAGCAGTTCTTC
>TRBV7-9|TRBJ1-2|-|-
CASRPGGGYGYTF
TGTGCCAGCAGACCTGGAGGTGGCTATGGCTACACCTTC
>TRBV18|TRBJ2-7|-|few
CASSRLAQYEQYF
TGTGCCAGCTCGCGATTAGCGCAATACGAGCAGTACTTC
>TRBV20-1|TRBJ1-1|-|-
CSARETHTEAFF
TGCAGTGCTAGAGAGACACACACTGAAGCTTTCTTT
>TRBV5-1|TRBJ2-7|TRBD2|-
CASSPPRGGLDTREQYF
TGCGCCAGCAGCCCCCCCCGGGGGGGCCTAGATACGCGTGAGCAGTACTTC
>TRBV11-2|TRBJ2-7|TRBD1|-
CASSPGTGMLHEQYF
TGTGCCAGCAGCCCCGGGACAGGAATGCTCCACGAGCAGTACTTC
>TRBV6-1|TRBJ2-7|-|few
CASSEYLERGEQYF
TGTGCCAGCAGTGAATATCTAGAGCGTGGCGAGCAGTACTTC
>TRBV12-3/TRBV12-4|TRBJ1-5|-|-
CASSLGHFSNQPQHF
TGTGCCAGCAGTTTAGGACATTTTAGCAATCAGCCCCAGCATTTT
>TRBV5-1|TRBJ2-7|-|-
CASSFDQEAQYF
TGCGCCAGCAGCTTCGACCAAGAGGCCCAGTACTTT
>TRBV7-2|TRBJ2-7|-|-
CASSLDTRTYEQYF
TGTGCCAGCAGCTTAGATACCCGAACCTACGAGCAGTACTTC
>TRBV21-1|TRBJ2-2|-|-
CASSNSVGELFF
TGTGCCAGCAGCAACTCCGTAGGGGAGCTGTTTTTT
>TRBV29-1|TRBJ1-1|-|-
CSVEGWQSLTEAFF
TGCAGCGTTGAAGGATGGCAAAGTCTCACTGAAGCTTTCTTT
>TRBV5-8|TRBJ2-1|-|many
CASSLAGVHNEQFF
TGTGCCAGCAGCTTGGCCGGGGTACACAATGAGCAGTTCTTC
>TRBV5-6|TRBJ2-7|-|few
CASSLVFNRGLYEQYF
TGTGCCAGCAGCTTGGTATTTAACCGGGGTTTGTACGAGCAGTACTTC
>TRBV24-1|TRBJ2-1|TRBD1|few
CATSDGDRGWDEQFF
TGTGCCACCAGTGACGGTGACAGGGGTTGGGATGAGCAGTTCTTC
>TRBV5-4|TRBJ2-1|TRBD1|-
CASSLAGQGIYNEQFF
TGTGCCAGCAGCTTGGCAGGACAGGGGATATACAATGAGCAGTTCTTC
>TRBV20-1|TRBJ2-7|-|many
CSAREGHEQYF
TGCAGTGCTAGAGAGGGCCACGAGCAGTACTTC
>TRBV7-2|TRBJ2-5|-|-
CASSHDGGSPETQYF
TGTGCCAGCAGCCACGATGGGGGTTCGCCAGAGACCCAGTACTTC